A selection of T cell receptor beta chains follows, all from one sample in a study of graft-versus-host responses after intestinal transplantation. Sequenced by immunoSEQ multiplex PCR; TCRdb stores in-frame clones only, minus some. The sample shows under 15,000 clones, about a third of them seen only once. The sequences come from alloreactive CD8+ T cells from a mixed lymphocyte reaction culture, collected before intestinal transplant. The receptors come from a human patient who received an intestinal transplant. Both conserved end residues are part of each CDR3. Each record gives: V gene, J gene, clone size, CDR3 length, D gene, CDR3 protein, CDR3 DNA. D genes are given only for firm matches. Only some rows state a clone size, as once, few, many or a class for expanded clones.

TRBV19	TRBJ2-1	-	13	TRBD1	CASSRGQVNEQFF	TGTGCCAGTAGTAGGGGACAGGTCAATGAGCAGTTCTTC
TRBV7-9	TRBJ1-1	-	14	-	CASSLVLGGTEAFF	TGTGCCAGCAGCTTAGTTTTGGGCGGAACTGAAGCTTTCTTT
TRBV30	TRBJ1-5	few	14	-	CAWSGGYSNQPQHF	TGTGCCTGGAGTGGTGGATATAGCAATCAGCCCCAGCATTTT
TRBV7-9	TRBJ2-5	-	10	-	CASSAGTQYF	TGTGCCAGCAGCGCGGGGACCCAGTACTTC
TRBV27	TRBJ1-2	-	13	-	CASSWGPSYGYTF	TGTGCCAGCAGTTGGGGACCGTCGTATGGCTACACCTTC
TRBV25-1	TRBJ1-2	-	13	TRBD1	CASSARDRSGYTF	TGTGCCAGCTCAGCCCGGGACAGAAGTGGCTACACCTTC
TRBV4-1	TRBJ1-4	few	16	TRBD1	CASSQANTQGVGKLFF	TGTGCCAGCAGCCAAGCTAACACGCAGGGGGTCGGAAAACTGTTTTTT
TRBV7-6	TRBJ2-1	-	15	-	CASSRAARTYNEQFF	TGTGCCAGCAGCCGGGCGGCCCGGACCTACAATGAGCAGTTCTTC
TRBV4-1	TRBJ2-5	-	15	TRBD2	CASSQLAGAEETQYF	TGCGCCAGCAGCCAACTAGCGGGAGCGGAAGAGACCCAGTACTTC
TRBV7-3	TRBJ1-1	few	14	-	CASSLIGARTEAFF	TGTGCCAGCAGCTTAATTGGGGCTAGGACTGAAGCTTTCTTT
TRBV4-2	TRBJ1-1	few	17	TRBD1	CASSPGQGGTMNTEAFF	TGTGCCAGCAGCCCGGGACAGGGAGGGACTATGAACACTGAAGCTTTCTTT
TRBV6-5	TRBJ2-5	few	15	-	CASSYSLTLQETQYF	TGTGCCAGCAGTTACTCGTTGACGCTCCAAGAGACCCAGTACTTC
TRBV21-1	TRBJ2-3	-	15	-	CASSDPGLDTDTQYF	TGTGCCAGCAGCGATCCGGGACTAGACACAGATACGCAGTATTTT
TRBV28	TRBJ2-7	-	12	TRBD1	CASSPGTVKQYF	TGTGCCAGCAGTCCGGGGACAGTCAAGCAGTACTTC
TRBV10-3	TRBJ2-1	-	18	TRBD2	CAISESYLAGEIYNEQFF	TGTGCCATCAGTGAGTCATATCTAGCGGGAGAAATTTACAATGAGCAGTTCTTC
TRBV7-9	TRBJ2-5	once	14	TRBD2	CASSLSSGKETQYF	TGTGCCAGCAGCTTGTCTAGCGGGAAAGAGACCCAGTACTTC
TRBV5-8	TRBJ2-7	-	11	-	CASSYSYEQYF	TGTGCCAGCAGTTACTCCTACGAGCAGTACTTC
TRBV6-1	TRBJ1-4	-	15	TRBD1	CASSPSVRGPEKLFF	TGTGCCAGCAGCCCTTCGGTCAGGGGGCCTGAAAAACTGTTTTTT
TRBV7-9	TRBJ1-1	-	16	-	CASSLDLREGGTEAFF	TGTGCCAGCAGCTTAGATTTGAGGGAGGGTGGTACTGAAGCTTTCTTT
TRBV15	TRBJ2-4	-	10	-	CATGQYIQYF	TGTGCCACGGGACAATACATTCAGTACTTC
TRBV13	TRBJ2-1	few	21	-	CASSLGKSGTEGSRTYNEQFF	TGTGCCAGCAGCTTAGGGAAATCCGGGACGGAAGGTTCTAGGACCTACAATGAGCAGTTCTTC
TRBV4-2	TRBJ2-4	-	16	-	CASSPPWRSAKNIQYF	TGTGCCAGCAGCCCCCCATGGAGATCAGCCAAAAACATTCAGTACTTC
TRBV4-1	TRBJ2-7	few	16	TRBD1	CASSQGASEYSYEQYF	TGTGCCAGCAGCCAGGGGGCTAGCGAGTACTCCTACGAGCAGTACTTC
TRBV19	TRBJ2-1	medium-sized	15	TRBD2	CASSLTSGSVNEQFF	TGTGCCAGTAGTTTGACTAGCGGGAGCGTAAATGAGCAGTTCTTC
TRBV4-3	TRBJ2-1	-	16	-	CASSLPSGGSYNEQFF	TGCGCCAGCAGCCTTCCGAGCGGAGGGTCCTACAATGAGCAGTTCTTC
TRBV15	TRBJ2-7	-	14	-	CATSRGGQSYEQYF	TGTGCCACCAGCAGAGGCGGGCAGTCCTACGAGCAGTACTTC
TRBV27	TRBJ2-1	-	15	-	CASSTIGPSYNEQFF	TGTGCCAGCAGTACAATCGGGCCATCCTACAATGAGCAGTTCTTC
TRBV7-2	TRBJ2-7	medium-sized	12	-	CASSLPPDEQYF	TGTGCCAGCAGCTTACCCCCAGACGAGCAGTACTTC
TRBV28	TRBJ2-7	-	14	TRBD2	CASISAGGGYEQYF	TGTGCCAGCATATCAGCGGGAGGGGGGTACGAGCAGTACTTC
TRBV5-4	TRBJ2-3	-	12	-	CASSSTRSTQYF	TGTGCCAGCAGCTCGACTAGAAGTACGCAGTATTTT
TRBV10-3	TRBJ2-7	-	15	-	CAISSHTDFFYEQYF	TGTGCCATCAGTTCACACACCGATTTCTTCTACGAGCAGTACTTC
TRBV9	TRBJ2-3	-	15	-	CASSVGQASTDTQYF	TGTGCCAGCAGCGTAGGACAGGCAAGCACAGATACGCAGTATTTT
TRBV28	TRBJ1-6	few	19	TRBD1	CASSLSRDSQPLPNSPLHF	TGTGCCAGCAGTTTATCCCGGGACAGCCAGCCTCTCCCTAATTCACCCCTCCACTTT
TRBV7-9	TRBJ2-2	medium-sized	13	-	CASSDTNTGELFF	TGTGCCAGCAGCGATACGAACACCGGGGAGCTGTTTTTT
TRBV5-6	TRBJ2-1	-	12	-	CASSFVGNEQFF	TGTGCCAGCAGCTTTGTGGGGAATGAGCAGTTCTTC
TRBV7-9	TRBJ1-2	-	15	-	CASSSSGVTNYGYTF	TGTGCCAGCAGCTCGTCCGGAGTAACTAACTATGGCTACACCTTC
TRBV4-1	TRBJ1-4	-	17	TRBD1	CASSQTRDREGYEKLFF	TGCGCCAGCAGCCAAACCCGGGACAGGGAGGGGTACGAAAAACTGTTTTTT
TRBV7-9	TRBJ2-1	few	13	-	CASSRGGDNEQFF	TGTGCCAGCAGCCGAGGGGGGGACAATGAGCAGTTCTTC
TRBV7-2	TRBJ1-2	-	15	TRBD1	CASSSTGASGYGYTF	TGTGCCAGCAGCTCAACAGGGGCCTCCGGCTATGGCTACACCTTC
TRBV28	TRBJ2-7	medium-sized	13	-	CASRPTASYEQYF	TGTGCCAGCAGACCGACGGCCTCCTACGAGCAGTACTTC
TRBV6-9	TRBJ1-1	few	14	-	CASSTSGQNTEAFF	TGTGCCAGCAGTACCTCGGGGCAGAACACTGAAGCTTTCTTT
TRBV4-3	TRBJ1-3	-	15	TRBD1	CASSLGTGGGNTIYF	TGCGCCAGCAGCCTAGGGACAGGGGGTGGAAACACCATATATTTT
TRBV7-9	TRBJ1-1	-	11	-	CASSFGTEAFF	TGTGCCAGCAGCTTCGGAACTGAAGCTTTCTTT
TRBV27	TRBJ2-7	-	14	-	CASSLQGLLYEQYF	TGTGCCAGCAGTTTGCAGGGCCTTCTCTACGAGCAGTACTTC
TRBV10-1	TRBJ2-1	-	16	TRBD2	CASSARGSGTTNEQFF	TGCGCCAGCAGTGCCCGGGGTAGCGGGACAACCAATGAGCAGTTCTTC
TRBV7-9	TRBJ1-1	-	13	-	CASSVGPNTEAFF	TGTGCCAGCAGCGTTGGGCCCAACACTGAAGCTTTCTTT
TRBV5-5	TRBJ2-1	few	15	-	CASSLGDTSYNEQFF	TGTGCCAGCAGCTTGGGGGACACCTCCTACAATGAGCAGTTCTTC
TRBV4-3	TRBJ1-2	-	13	-	CASSQAQVNGYTF	TGCGCCAGCAGCCAAGCCCAGGTTAATGGCTACACCTTC
TRBV5-1	TRBJ2-3	-	15	-	CASSLAGGGTDTQYF	TGCGCCAGCAGCTTGGCGGGGGGCGGCACAGATACGCAGTATTTT
TRBV19	TRBJ2-7	medium-sized	12	TRBD2	CASRGLDYEQYF	TGTGCCAGTAGGGGACTAGACTACGAGCAGTACTTC
TRBV4-2	TRBJ2-7	few	15	TRBD1	CASSPLQGPSYEQYF	TGTGCCAGCAGCCCGTTACAGGGGCCCTCCTACGAGCAGTACTTC
TRBV6-5	TRBJ1-1	-	14	-	CASSEGLLNTEAFF	TGTGCCAGCAGTGAGGGGTTGCTGAACACTGAAGCTTTCTTT
TRBV13	TRBJ2-7	few	18	TRBD2	CASSYGTSGNVAKDEQYF	TGTGCCAGCAGCTACGGGACTAGCGGGAACGTAGCTAAAGACGAGCAGTACTTC
TRBV11-2	TRBJ2-7	-	14	-	CASSWVGVTYEQYF	TGTGCCAGCAGCTGGGTAGGGGTAACCTACGAGCAGTACTTC
TRBV11-2	TRBJ2-7	few	15	TRBD2	CASSLRAGGPDEQYF	TGTGCCAGCAGCCTAAGGGCGGGAGGGCCGGACGAGCAGTACTTC
TRBV6-1	TRBJ2-7	few	15	TRBD2	CASRFGLAGAYEQYF	TGTGCCAGCAGGTTCGGACTAGCGGGAGCCTACGAGCAGTACTTC
TRBV4-1	TRBJ1-1	-	12	TRBD1	CASSQGGTGDFF	TGCGCCAGCAGCCAAGGAGGGACAGGGGATTTCTTT
TRBV7-9	TRBJ2-1	-	14	-	CASSLVGTYNEQFF	TGTGCCAGCAGCTTAGTCGGAACCTACAATGAGCAGTTCTTC
TRBV27	TRBJ1-5	once	13	-	CASSLGVGQPQHF	TGTGCCAGCAGTCTTGGGGTTGGTCAGCCCCAGCATTTT